The rows below give T cell receptor beta chains drawn from one sample of a study of T cell responses to AZD1222 COVID-19 vaccine. The repertoire was sequenced with immunoSEQ multiplex PCR; TCRdb's copy has only in-frame clones and lacks some. The data contain 130,000 to 150,000 clones, about 92% of them seen just once; the ten biggest clones take up roughly 2%. This specimen consisted of peripheral blood, obtained on day 0 of AZD1222 vaccination. Every receptor here comes from an adult in good health. The CDR3 runs from the conserved cysteine through the conserved F or W. Each record gives: D gene, V gene, J gene, clone size, CDR3 protein, CDR3 DNA. D genes are given only for firm matches. The size field is filled for only some rows; it gives once, few, many or a size class.

-	TRBV5-1	TRBJ2-5	-	CASSLVPGQQETQYF	TGCGCCAGCAGCTTGGTTCCGGGCCAACAAGAGACCCAGTACTTC
TRBD1	TRBV4-1	TRBJ2-1	-	CASSQEGTGSYNEQFF	TGCGCCAGCAGCCAGGAAGGGACAGGCTCCTACAATGAGCAGTTCTTC
TRBD1	TRBV5-1	TRBJ2-3	-	CASSTQGAEDTQYF	TGCGCCAGCAGCACCCAGGGGGCAGAAGATACGCAGTATTTT
TRBD1	TRBV5-6	TRBJ1-3	-	CASSPTGGSGNTIYF	TGTGCCAGCAGCCCCACAGGGGGCTCTGGAAACACCATATATTTT
-	TRBV6-2/TRBV6-3	TRBJ1-5	-	CASSYGTQGQPQHF	TGTGCCAGCAGTTACGGGACCCAGGGCCAGCCCCAGCATTTT
TRBD2	TRBV7-8	TRBJ2-1	-	CASSLAYGTSLVYEQFF	TGTGCCAGCAGCTTGGCGTACGGGACTAGCTTGGTTTATGAGCAGTTCTTC
TRBD1	TRBV27	TRBJ2-7	-	CASSSPRGQGGYEQYF	TGTGCCAGCAGTTCCCCCCGCGGACAGGGAGGCTACGAGCAGTACTTC
-	TRBV4-2	TRBJ1-1	-	CASSQRDLNTEAFF	TGTGCCAGCAGCCAACGGGACCTGAACACTGAAGCTTTCTTT
TRBD2	TRBV3-1/TRBV3-2	TRBJ2-1	-	CASSQDPASGDNEQFF	TGTGCCAGCAGCCAAGATCCGGCTAGCGGGGACAATGAGCAGTTCTTC
TRBD2	TRBV7-8	TRBJ2-1	-	CASSLYLLAGASGEQFF	TGTGCCAGCAGCCTTTACCTACTAGCGGGGGCCTCTGGTGAGCAGTTCTTC
-	TRBV19	TRBJ2-7	-	CASSPRGIGSSYEQYF	TGTGCCAGTAGCCCGCGGGGTATTGGAAGCTCCTACGAGCAGTACTTC
TRBD2	TRBV9	TRBJ2-3	-	CASSVVGGGATDTQYF	TGTGCCAGCAGCGTAGTGGGCGGGGGGGCCACAGATACGCAGTATTTT
-	TRBV10-2	TRBJ1-2	-	CASRGTANYGYTF	TGCGCCAGCAGGGGGACGGCGAACTATGGCTACACCTTC
TRBD1	TRBV7-2	TRBJ2-6	-	CASSLRTGSSGANVLTF	TGTGCCAGCAGCTTAAGGACAGGGTCCTCTGGGGCCAACGTCCTGACTTTC
-	TRBV29-1	TRBJ1-1	once	CSGRAGSFEAFF	TGCAGCGGCAGGGCTGGCTCCTTTGAAGCTTTCTTT
TRBD1	TRBV11-2	TRBJ1-4	-	CASRTTGATNEKLFF	TGTGCCAGCAGGACAACAGGGGCAACTAATGAAAAACTGTTTTTT
-	TRBV11-2	TRBJ1-2	-	CASSPRTGVYGYTF	TGTGCCAGCAGCCCCCGGACCGGGGTCTATGGCTACACCTTC
TRBD1	TRBV7-2	TRBJ1-5	-	CASSAKQGWNQPQHF	TGTGCCAGCAGCGCAAAACAGGGGTGGAATCAGCCCCAGCATTTT
TRBD1	TRBV6-5	TRBJ1-2	-	CASSYADRVYGYTF	TGTGCCAGCAGTTACGCGGACAGGGTGTATGGCTACACCTTC
-	TRBV6-5	TRBJ1-5	-	CASSFAGVGQPQHF	TGTGCCAGCAGTTTTGCGGGGGTGGGGCAGCCCCAGCATTTT
-	TRBV28	TRBJ1-5	-	CASSLLGRSWGNQPQHF	TGTGCCAGCAGTTTACTGGGCCGGTCTTGGGGCAATCAGCCCCAGCATTTT
-	TRBV7-3	TRBJ1-1	-	CASSFSKNTEAFF	TGTGCCAGCAGCTTCTCGAAGAACACTGAAGCTTTCTTT
-	TRBV7-8	TRBJ2-7	few	CASSLGLGSSYEQYF	TGTGCCAGCAGCTTAGGGCTGGGGAGCTCCTACGAGCAGTACTTC
TRBD2	TRBV7-2	TRBJ2-3	once	CASSLGGAGARTDTQYF	TGTGCCAGCAGCTTAGGGGGAGCGGGGGCGCGCACAGATACGCAGTATTTT
-	TRBV18	TRBJ1-2	-	CASSPAASPRDVFGGYTF	TGTGCCAGCTCCCCTGCGGCGAGTCCCCGGGACGTCTTTGGTGGCTACACCTTC
-	TRBV19	TRBJ1-3	-	CASFSGGAGNTIYF	TGTGCCAGTTTTTCGGGAGGGGCCGGAAACACCATATATTTT
-	TRBV19	TRBJ2-5	-	CASSAGRETQYF	TGTGCCAGTAGTGCAGGCCGGGAGACCCAGTACTTC
-	TRBV7-9	TRBJ1-1	once	CASSLASSGWDTEAFF	TGTGCCAGCAGCTTAGCTAGCTCAGGGTGGGACACTGAAGCTTTCTTT
TRBD2	TRBV7-8	TRBJ2-3	once	CASSLWLAGTDTQYF	TGTGCCAGCAGCTTATGGCTAGCGGGCACAGATACGCAGTATTTT
TRBD1	TRBV28	TRBJ1-4	-	CASSPGTGRTNEKLFF	TGTGCCAGCAGTCCCGGGACAGGGCGAACTAATGAAAAACTGTTTTTT
-	TRBV28	TRBJ1-5	once	CASTTLETYSNQPQHF	TGTGCCAGCACTACCCTGGAGACGTATAGCAATCAGCCCCAGCATTTT
TRBD2	TRBV10-3	TRBJ2-2	-	CAIKPGTSGVRTGELFF	TGTGCCATCAAACCCGGGACTAGCGGGGTTAGGACCGGGGAGCTGTTTTTT
TRBD2	TRBV3-1/TRBV3-2	TRBJ2-1	-	CASSQDGQRGAILSSYNEQFF	TGTGCCAGCAGCCAAGATGGACAGCGGGGGGCCATTTTGAGCTCCTACAATGAGCAGTTCTTC
-	TRBV7-9	TRBJ2-3	once	CASSFGGRNTQYF	TGTGCCAGCAGCTTCGGGGGGCGAAATACGCAGTATTTT
TRBD1	TRBV27	TRBJ2-7	-	CASSDRVGYEQYF	TGTGCCAGCAGTGACAGGGTGGGCTACGAGCAGTACTTC
TRBD2	TRBV18	TRBJ2-1	-	CASSPGLAGENEQFF	TGTGCCAGCTCACCCGGACTAGCGGGGGAGAATGAGCAGTTCTTC
-	TRBV18	TRBJ1-3	-	CASSAGDSGNTIYF	TGTGCCAGCTCAGCAGGGGACTCTGGAAACACCATATATTTT
-	TRBV6-5	TRBJ1-6	-	CASSYSGGLGSPLHF	TGTGCCAGCAGTTACTCAGGAGGGTTGGGTTCACCCCTCCACTTT
TRBD2	TRBV4-2	TRBJ2-1	-	CASSQDPAGGYNEQFF	TGTGCCAGCAGCCAAGACCCCGCGGGGGGGTACAATGAGCAGTTCTTC
TRBD1	TRBV29-1	TRBJ2-3	-	CSVRDRGRISAHTDTQYF	TGCAGCGTTCGGGACAGGGGGCGCATATCAGCTCACACAGATACGCAGTATTTT
TRBD1	TRBV5-1	TRBJ2-1	once	CASSSGTGTNEQFF	TGCGCCAGCAGTTCCGGGACAGGAACTAATGAGCAGTTCTTC
-	TRBV12-3/TRBV12-4	TRBJ2-3	-	CASSPQGDTQYF	TGTGCCAGCAGTCCCCAAGGAGATACGCAGTATTTT
-	TRBV7-9	TRBJ1-1	once	CASSLSVRGTEAFF	TGTGCCAGCAGCTTATCGGTCAGGGGCACTGAAGCTTTCTTT
TRBD1	TRBV10-3	TRBJ1-3	-	CAISVYTGVANTIYF	TGTGCCATCAGTGTCTACACAGGGGTTGCAAACACCATATATTTT
-	TRBV12-3/TRBV12-4	TRBJ1-1	-	CATRRGTYTEAFF	TGTGCCACCCGCCGGGGTACGTACACTGAAGCTTTCTTT
-	TRBV5-6	TRBJ1-1	-	CASSPFRSEGWNTEAFF	TGTGCCAGCAGCCCATTCAGGAGTGAGGGTTGGAACACTGAAGCTTTCTTT
-	TRBV3-1/TRBV3-2	TRBJ1-4	-	CASSPGTSEKLFF	TGTGCCAGCAGCCCCGGGACGAGTGAAAAACTGTTTTTT